The 2 T cell receptor beta chains listed next were all sequenced from one sample in a study of cytomegalovirus exposure and HLA in healthy donors. In the PCR, 60 Vbeta and 13 Jbeta primers were used. Clones were sequenced by immunoSEQ multiplex PCR, and TCRdb holds only the in-frame ones, with some missing. The sample shows over 150,000 clones, about 73% of them seen only once. Input material: PBMCs. These receptor sequences come from a woman aged 45-60 years in good health and CMV-seropositive.

This chain uses TRBV2 with TRBJ2-7; a possible D gene is TRBD2 (5 bases). CDR3 size: 11 residues. CDR1 and CDR2 (germline): SNHLY, FYNNEI. V lost 6 bases to trimming and J lost 9 bases, with 12 bases between them. The CDR3 sequence is CASREDRGQYF. The DNA for the CDR3 is TGTGCCAGCAGGGAGGATAGAGGGCAGTACTTC.

The chain links TRBV18 to TRBJ2-1; 8 bases fit TRBD1. The CDR3 is 16 residues long. After removal of 0 bases from V and 4 bases from J, the junction contained 5 bases not matched to a gene. Per the germline V gene, CDR1 is KGHSH and CDR2 is LQKENI. The DNA for the CDR3 is TGTGCCAGCTCACCACCGTACAGGGGGATGTACAATGAGCAGTTCTTC. Translation: CASSPPYRGMYNEQFF.